This TCR beta chain comes out of a study of post-analysis software for immune sequencing data (dated by TCRdb to between 2014 and 2017). Some background on the complete study: The recorded disease courses included relapsing-remitting, secondary progressive and progressive-relapsing multiple sclerosis, and some patients had no subtype annotation. Patient repertoires were compared against about a dozen previously published healthy control repertoires from donors aged 6 to 25 years. A subset of samples was prepared in parallel using single-end sample barcoding, then pooled and co-amplified after Illumina adapter ligation.

To demonstrate the VDJtools post-analysis software, the study profiled TCR beta repertoires from the peripheral blood of 13 young patients with multiple sclerosis. The patients with multiple sclerosis were children and adolescents between 6 and 15 years of age. Library preparation used PCR. The sequencer was an Illumina HiSeq 2500. To reduce PCR and sequencing biases, unique molecular identifiers were built into the TCR beta cDNA libraries. Every 1 to 10 million input T cells yielded approximately 500,000 cDNA molecules, meaning each molecule approximated one T cell. The patient libraries were prepared and sequenced using the same protocol as the earlier healthy control dataset. Within a given batch, samples were prepared together, multiplexed and sequenced on the same HiSeq lane. Turning to the authors' computational methods: MIGEC handled the raw barcoded reads, throwing out single-read molecular identifier groups before consensus assembly and CDR3 extraction. Clonotype tables were post-analysed with VDJtools, and diversity was normalized by down-sampling all datasets to the smallest sample size. Repertoire overlap clustering matched CDR3 amino acid but not nucleotide sequences to correct batch-related cross-sample contamination. TCRdb passed the public sequencing reads through fastp at Q25 and MiXCR, retaining productive beta sequences. Each record represents a unique CDR3 protein, reported with the most common genes and DNA among its rows. V and J calls and clone size were set by TCRdb, not the authors. The sample table shows roughly 170,000 distinct CDR3 sequences, and over 25% are seen once. Around 1.5% of the sample comes from the top ten.

As regards this clonotype: What this receptor recognizes is not known. Base qualities are not at hand, and no much larger clone is one base apart.

General conclusions and limits of the study: When samples were clustered directly using the F measure, samples prepared in the same batch co-clustered strongly, which prompted a batch-effect correction. The multiple sclerosis patient group was slightly younger than the control group. Four or five TRBV segments, including TRBV5-6, TRBV5-1 and TRBV20-1, were significantly more frequent in patients than controls. Normalized Chao1 diversity was significantly lower in multiple sclerosis patients than controls, suggesting substantial peripheral T-cell clonal expansion.

The germline V end is reduced by 4 bases and the J end by 3 bases; junction bases left unmatched: 7. The CDR3 goes from the cysteine to the phenylalanine over 15 residues. The read is trimmed to its CDR3 DNA, 45 bases read in frame from base 1. The germline V gene gives CDR1 as SGDLS and CDR2 as YYNGEE. Rearrangement joined TRBV9 to TRBJ1-2; a stretch of 9 junction bases matches TRBD1. This clonotype was sampled from a girl between 5 and 17 years old with multiple sclerosis. The sample was blood. CDR3 loop: CASSLSWTGDYGYTF. The sequenced DNA: TGTGCCAGCAGCCTTTCCTGGACAGGGGACTATGGCTACACCTTC. The reference TRBV9 and TRBJ1-2 proteins fill in what lies around the CDR3, so the full variable domain reads DSGVTQTPKHLITATGQRVTLRCSPRSGDLSVYWYQQSLDQGLQFLIQYYNGEERAKGNILERFSAQQFPDLHSELNLSSLELGDSALYFCASSLSWTGDYGYTFGSGTRLTVV.